This passage covers 10 T cell receptor beta chains from one sample sequenced in a study of neoadjuvant anti-PD-1 for oral cavity cancer. Sequenced by immunoSEQ multiplex PCR; TCRdb stores in-frame clones only, minus some. This sample carries tens of thousands of clones, 35% to 50% of them seen once, and the ten largest clones take around two fifths. Time point defined: after neoadjuvant nivolumab, at surgical resection. Sample: tumor tissue, taken after nivolumab (anti-PD-1) treatment. These receptors all stem from a person aged 35 to 85 with oral cavity squamous cell carcinoma.

This clone was detected a few times. This chain joins TRBV5-1 and TRBJ2-1; the D gene is possibly TRBD2 (6 bases). The CDR3 length is 18 residues. Trimming pared 2 bases from V and 1 base from J, leaving 19 bases between. CDR1 and CDR2 (germline): SGHRS, YFSETQ. The CDR3 sequence: CASSFPGRVAVSYNEQFF. As DNA, the CDR3 is TGCGCCAGCAGCTTTCCAGGGCGGGTAGCGGTTTCCTACAATGAGCAGTTCTTC. Combining the CDR3 with reference TRBV5-1 and TRBJ2-1 gives the whole variable domain KAGVTQTPRYLIKTRGQQVTLSCSPISGHRSVSWYQQTPGQGLQFLFEYFSETQRNKGNFPGRFSGRQFSNSRSEMNVSTLELGDSALYLCASSFPGRVAVSYNEQFFGPGTRLTVL.

Comment on this clone: With a far larger clone one base away, a read error is the likely cause. The chain couples TRBV1 to TRBJ2-7; no check of the table's D call, TRBD2, against the DNA was made. TRBV1 is a listed pseudogene. The CDR3 loop spans 18 amino acids. CDR3 in amino acids: CTSSQMTSGGAKAYEQYF. DNA for the CDR3: TGCACCAGCAGCCAGATGACTAGCGGGGGGGCGAAAGCCTACGAGCAGTACTTC.

The chain employs TRBV11-3 and TRBJ2-1; D not resolved. CDR3 length: 12 residues. Germline V lookup: CDR1 SGHNT, CDR2 YENEEA. Trimming cost V 0 bases and J 6 bases, with 3 bases left between them. CDR3 region: CASSLDSNEQFF. The CDR3 nucleotides are TGTGCCAGCAGCTTAGACAGCAATGAGCAGTTCTTC.

CDR3 sequence: CASSPRGSGANVLTF. In DNA, the CDR3 is TGTGCCAGCAGTCCCAGGGGCTCTGGGGCCAACGTCCTGACTTTC. The chain combines TRBV6-1 with TRBJ2-6; D may be TRBD1 (6 bases). Germline assignment: CDR1 MNHNS and CDR2 SASEGT. The CDR3 runs 15 residues. Between the trimmed V and J ends, which lost 5 bases and 0 bases, there was a span of 8 bases.

This sequence joins TRBV10-3 and TRBJ1-5; D might be TRBD1 (6 bases). Germline CDR1 is ENHRY and CDR2 is SYGVKD. CDR3 size: 15 residues. Trimming stripped 2 bases from V and 7 bases from J, with 15 bases between. CDR3: CAISEGVGAKQPQHF. The CDR3 nucleotides read TGTGCCATCAGTGAGGGGGTGGGGGCAAAGCAGCCCCAGCATTTT.

CDR3 region: CASSTDRDSGNTIYF. The CDR3 region has the DNA TGTGCCAGCAGCACAGACAGGGACTCTGGAAACACCATATATTTT. The V and J genes are TRBV7-9 and TRBJ1-3; 7 bases line up with TRBD1. V trimming: 5 bases; J trimming: 0 bases; junction bases outside the gene matches: 4. The germline V gene encodes CDR1 SEHNR and CDR2 FQNEAQ (reference sequence). This CDR3 region has 15 residues.

This chain connects TRBV10-3 to TRBJ2-1, with TRBD1 as a possible D gene (5 bases). CDR1 and CDR2 from the germline V gene are ENHRY and SYGVKD. Trimming removed 3 bases at V and 5 bases at J, with 11 bases between. The CDR3 sequence is 14 residues long. The chain's CDR3 is CAISDRDRDNEQFF. The CDR3 DNA sequence: TGTGCCATCAGTGACCGCGACAGAGACAATGAGCAGTTCTTC.

This chain joins TRBV5-6 and TRBJ2-5, with 8 bases matching TRBD1. This CDR3 is built from 14 residues. The germline gives CDR1 SGHDT, CDR2 YYEEEE. With 5 bases clipped from V and 4 bases from J, the junction kept 7 bases outside the gene matches. Here the CDR3 DNA reads TGTGCCAGCAGTCGGACAGGGACGGTAGAGACCCAGTACTTC. Its protein is CASSRTGTVETQYF. The whole variable domain, remainder taken from reference TRBV5-6 and TRBJ2-5, is DAGVTQSPTHLIKTRGQQVTLRCSPKSGHDTVSWYQQALGQGPQFIFQYYEEEERQRGNFPDRFSGHQFPNYSSELNVNALLLGDSALYLCASSRTGTVETQYFGPGTRLLVL.

The rearrangement links TRBV10-2 to TRBJ1-6; D is possibly TRBD1 (6 bases). This CDR3 is built from 15 residues. Germline-derived CDR1 and CDR2 are WSHSY and SAAADI. Trimming removed 0 bases at V and 10 bases at J, with 13 bases between. The CDR3 sequence is CASSESGGAGSPLHF. The CDR3 coding sequence is TGCGCCAGCAGTGAGTCTGGGGGGGCTGGCTCACCCCTCCACTTT.

This clone has just a few counts. The chain has TRBV7-2 and TRBJ2-7; TRBD2 aligns across 12 bases. V trimming: 0 bases; J trimming: 3 bases; junction bases outside the gene matches: 6. The CDR3 is 17 residues long. Germline CDR1 is SGHTA and CDR2 is FQGNSA. The CDR3 loop is CASSLAATSGGYYEQYF. The CDR3 nucleotides read TGTGCCAGCAGCTTAGCTGCCACTAGCGGGGGGTACTACGAGCAGTACTTC.